The 28 T cell receptor beta chains in this list originate from one sample, sequenced in a study of cytomegalovirus exposure and HLA in healthy donors. The PCR contained 60 Vbeta and 13 Jbeta primers. Generated by immunoSEQ multiplex PCR, the TCRdb table keeps only in-frame clones and is missing some. The table has some 150,000 clones, roughly 80% seen once. Specimen: PBMCs. All receptors come from a man between 35 and 55 years old in good health and CMV-seropositive.

The genes are TRBV9 and TRBJ1-1; 8 nucleotides line up with TRBD1. V lost 0 bases to trimming and J lost 5 bases; unmatched junction nucleotides: 6. The germline CDR1 and CDR2 sequences are SGDLS and YYNGEE. The CDR3 loop spans 15 amino acids. The CDR3 sequence: CASSVADRGGTEAFF. The CDR3 DNA reads as TGTGCCAGCAGCGTAGCCGACAGGGGAGGGACTGAAGCTTTCTTT. Supplemented by reference TRBV9 and TRBJ1-1, the full variable domain reads DSGVTQTPKHLITATGQRVTLRCSPRSGDLSVYWYQQSLDQGLQFLIQYYNGEERAKGNILERFSAQQFPDLHSELNLSSLELGDSALYFCASSVADRGGTEAFFGQGTRLTVV.

The chain employs TRBV6-1 and TRBJ2-7; 8 bases agree with TRBD1. V shed 4 bases, J shed 4 bases, and the junction held 0 bases outside the gene matches. This CDR3 comprises 12 residues. In germline, CDR1 is MNHNS, CDR2 SASEGT. As DNA, the CDR3 is TGTGCCAGCAGTGGACAGGGGTACGAGCAGTACTTC. Translating gives CASSGQGYEQYF.

V gene TRBV18 combines with J gene TRBJ1-5, with D unclear. Per the germline V gene, CDR1 is KGHSH and CDR2 is LQKENI. The CDR3 totals 16 residues. V gave up 3 bases and J gave up 0 bases, with 12 bases separating them. CDR3 sequence: CASSPIYRDSNQPQHF. The CDR3 DNA reads as TGTGCCAGCTCACCGATATACAGAGATAGCAATCAGCCCCAGCATTTT.

This clone was counted once. This chain connects TRBV11-3 to TRBJ2-7, with 7 bases lining up with TRBD1. With 4 bases clipped from V and 0 bases from J, the junction kept 12 bases outside the gene matches. Germline CDR1 and CDR2: SGHNT and YENEEA. CDR3 length: 17 amino acids. The CDR3 sequence: CASSYNRDSWFSYEQYF. CDR3 coding DNA: TGTGCCAGCAGCTACAATCGGGACAGCTGGTTCTCCTACGAGCAGTACTTC.

The CDR3 reads CASTTRVGGGGEAFF. CDR3 nucleotides: TGTGCCAGCACCACCAGGGTAGGAGGGGGCGGTGAAGCTTTCTTT. The chain recombines TRBV25-1 with TRBJ1-1, with 7 bases lining up with TRBD1. CDR1 is MGHDK, CDR2 SYGVNS, per germline. Trimming at V came to 7 bases and at J to 7 bases, leaving 15 bases not matched to a gene. The CDR3 is made up of 15 amino acids.

This chain links TRBV7-9 with TRBJ2-7, with TRBD2 matching 7 bases. CDR1 and CDR2 from the germline V gene are SEHNR and FQNEAQ (reference sequence). The CDR3 is made up of 15 amino acids. Losses at the gene ends were 5 bases for V and 2 bases for J; bases not matched to a gene: 9. The CDR3 DNA follows: TGTGCCAGCAGCGCCTGGCAGGGACTAACCTACGAGCAGTACTTC. Amino acid sequence: CASSAWQGLTYEQYF. Full variable domain (remainder filled in from reference TRBV7-9 and TRBJ2-7): DTGVSQNPRHKITKRGQNVTFRCDPISEHNRLYWYRQTLGQGPEFLTYFQNEAQLEKSRLLSDRFSAERPKGSFSTLEIQRTEQGDSAMYLCASSAWQGLTYEQYFGPGTRLTVT.

This clone was detected once. J is TRBJ1-6 and V is TRBV7-6; D gene unclear. The CDR3 consists of 14 residues. CDR1 SGHVS and CDR2 FNYEAQ come from the germline V gene. Trimming cost V 5 bases and J 7 bases, with 12 bases left between them. Here the CDR3 DNA reads TGTGCCAGCAGCCCACGCCCGGGGAATTCACCCCTCCACTTT. Encoded protein: CASSPRPGNSPLHF.

This chain joins TRBV2 and TRBJ1-4; TRBD1 aligns across 8 bases. From germline, CDR1 is SNHLY and CDR2 FYNNEI. The CDR3 is 14 residues long. After removal of 6 bases from V and 7 bases from J, the junction contained 7 bases not matched to a gene. CDR3 sequence reads: CASRPDREGEKLFF. CDR3 nucleotide sequence: TGTGCCAGCAGGCCGGACAGGGAAGGTGAAAAACTGTTTTTT.

In this sample, this clone turned up once. The gene calls are TRBV7-8 and TRBJ2-7; no definite D call. The ends were cut back, 2 bases at V and 0 bases at J, with 8 bases in the middle. Germline V CDR1 and CDR2: SGHVS, FQNEAQ. This CDR3 comprises 14 residues. CDR3 nucleotide sequence: TGTGCCAGCAGCTTATATGGCAACTCCTACGAGCAGTACTTC. It is translated as CASSLYGNSYEQYF.

The chain joins TRBV7-3 to TRBJ1-5; 7 bases are a match to TRBD1. V trimming: 7 bases; J trimming: 0 bases; junction bases outside the gene matches: 27. This CDR3 has 22 amino acids. In germline, CDR1 is SGHTA, CDR2 FQGTGA. CDR3 protein: CASTLGDLALDRSLYSNQPQHF. The CDR3 DNA reads TGTGCCAGCACTCTAGGTGATTTGGCCCTGGACAGGTCGCTTTATAGCAATCAGCCCCAGCATTTT.

This clone was seen a handful of times. This rearrangement joins TRBV6-1 to TRBJ1-2; 7 nucleotides line up with TRBD1. V shed 7 bases, J shed 8 bases, and the junction held 16 bases outside the gene matches. The CDR3 is 15 residues long. The germline V gene encodes CDR1 MNHNS and CDR2 SASEGT. The CDR3 DNA is TGTGCCAGCACGCGGGACAGTCTTTATATGGGGGGCTACACCTTC. Protein sequence: CASTRDSLYMGGYTF.

This clone was counted once. V is TRBV19 and J is TRBJ1-2, with D possibly being TRBD1 (6 bases). Trimming left V 5 bases short and J 4 bases short, with 11 bases between. Per the germline V gene, CDR1 is LNHDA and CDR2 is SQIVND (reference sequence). This CDR3 comprises 13 residues. The CDR3 reads CASSVTGAYGYTF. The DNA for the CDR3 is TGTGCCAGTAGTGTGACAGGTGCCTATGGCTACACCTTC.

V usage is TRBV5-1 and J usage is TRBJ2-2; weak D call: TRBD1 (5 bases). The V gene's germline CDR1 is SGHRS and CDR2 YFSETQ. This CDR3 has 14 amino acids. V was clipped by 0 bases and J by 5 bases, with 8 bases between them. CDR3 sequence reads: CASSLGGVTGELFF. The CDR3 DNA reads as TGCGCCAGCAGCTTGGGGGGCGTAACCGGGGAGCTGTTTTTT.

The V and J genes are TRBV2 and TRBJ1-1, with 7 bases that match TRBD1. Trimming removed 8 bases from V and 0 bases from J; junction bases left unmatched: 6. Germline assignment: CDR1 SNHLY and CDR2 FYNNEI. The CDR3 loop spans 14 amino acids. As DNA, the CDR3 is TGTGCCAGCGGTAGACAGGGTGTGAACACTGAAGCTTTCTTT. Protein: CASGRQGVNTEAFF. Complete variable domain (other parts from reference TRBV2 and TRBJ1-1): EPEVTQTPSHQVTQMGQEVILRCVPISNHLYFYWYRQILGQKVEFLVSFYNNEISEKSEIFDDQFSVERPDGSNFTLKIRSTKLEDSAMYFCASGRQGVNTEAFFGQGTRLTVV.

The chain joins TRBV6-5 to TRBJ2-7, with TRBD2 as a possible D gene (6 bases). Germline assignment: CDR1 MNHEY and CDR2 SVGAGI. The CDR3 is 13 residues long. The V end lost 7 bases, the J end lost 4 bases, and 14 bases lay between the germline ends. CDR3 protein: CASTRYSGYEQYF. The CDR3 nucleotides are TGTGCCAGCACCAGATATAGCGGATACGAGCAGTACTTC.

The chain joins TRBV2 to TRBJ1-5; the D gene is possibly TRBD1 (6 bases). The CDR3 totals 14 residues. The germline V gene has CDR1 SNHLY and CDR2 FYNNEI. The ends were cut back, 10 bases at V and 0 bases at J, with 13 bases in the middle. The chain's CDR3 is CATNRADSNQPQHF. CDR3 in DNA: TGTGCCACCAACAGGGCCGATAGCAATCAGCCCCAGCATTTT.

This rearrangement joins TRBV13 to TRBJ2-5; no clear D. TRBJ2-7 explains the end of the DNA better; the J call may be wrong. CDR1 and CDR2 (germline): PRHDT, FYEKMQ (reference sequence). The length of the CDR3 is 12 residues. CDR3 bases: TGTGCCAGCAGCCAAATGATCAACGAGCAGTACTTC. Its protein product is CASSQMINEQYF.

This rearrangement joins TRBV6-6 to TRBJ1-5; TRBD1 agrees at 10 bases. Trimming took 6 bases from V and 9 from J; bases not matched to a gene: 14. The CDR3 is 16 amino acids. CDR1 and CDR2 from the germline V gene are MNHNY and SVGAGI (reference sequence). The CDR3 loop is CASSSGTGVGRAPQHF. In DNA, the CDR3 is TGTGCCAGCAGCTCCGGGACAGGGGTGGGCAGGGCGCCCCAGCATTTT.

V usage is TRBV5-4 and J usage is TRBJ2-5; TRBD2 aligns across 7 bases. Germline CDR1 is SGHNT and CDR2 is YYREEE (reference sequence). This CDR3 spans 14 amino acids. J gave up 5 bases and V 2 bases, and 6 bases lay outside the gene matches. CDR3 sequence reads: CASSLTSAHETQYF. For the CDR3, the DNA is TGTGCCAGCAGCTTAACTAGCGCTCACGAGACCCAGTACTTC.

The sample holds a few counts of this clone. The rearrangement links TRBV9 to TRBJ2-5; the D is unclear. V was shortened by 0 bases and J by 3 bases, with 9 bases between the two germline ends. Germline CDR1 reads SGDLS; CDR2 reads YYNGEE. The CDR3 extends over 14 amino acids. The CDR3 DNA is TGTGCCAGCAGCGTAGGCCCCTTAGAAGAGACCCAGTACTTC. This sequence encodes CASSVGPLEETQYF.

The chain joins TRBV5-1 to TRBJ2-6; TRBD2 matches 9 bases. J gave up 4 bases and V 3 bases, and 2 bases lay outside the gene matches. The CDR3 is made up of 15 amino acids. Germline loops: CDR1 SGHRS, CDR2 YFSETQ. DNA for the CDR3: TGCGCCAGCAGCTGGCGGGGGGGCGGGGCCAACGTCCTGACTTTC. As protein: CASSWRGGGANVLTF.

Concerning this clone: One junction end disagrees with the germline gene, perhaps due to a read error. V usage is TRBV7-9 and J usage is TRBJ2-2; no clear D. CDR1 and CDR2 from the germline V gene are SEHNR and FQNEAQ (reference sequence). The CDR3 runs 12 residues. The CDR3 reads CSSSLNTGELFF. The CDR3 DNA is TGTTCCAGCAGCCTCAACACCGGGGAGCTGTTTTTT.

This sequence joins TRBV4-1 and TRBJ1-5, with 9 bases lining up with TRBD1. After removal of 1 base from V and 0 bases from J, the junction contained 4 bases not matched to a gene. The CDR3 has 17 residues. Germline loops: CDR1 MGHRA, CDR2 YSYEKL. The DNA of the CDR3 is TGCGCCAGCAGCCAAGGGACAGGGGAAAATAGCAATCAGCCCCAGCATTTT. Translating gives CASSQGTGENSNQPQHF.

The chain joins TRBV11-3 to TRBJ2-5; D is possibly TRBD1 (5 bases). The J call may be incorrect, as the DNA end agrees better with TRBJ2-7. Germline CDR1 SGHNT, CDR2 YENEEA. This CDR3 has 13 residues. The DNA for the CDR3 is TGTGCCAGCGCCTCAAAGGGGCACTACGAGCAGTACTTC. Translating gives CASASKGHYEQYF.

The genes are TRBV5-4 and TRBJ2-5; 7 bases line up with TRBD1. The J call is doubtful: the DNA matches TRBJ2-7 better. The CDR3 has 14 amino acids. Germline V CDR1 and CDR2: SGHNT, YYREEE (reference sequence). CDR3 sequence: CASSKDRVLYEQYF. The CDR3, as DNA: TGTGCCAGCAGCAAAGACAGGGTCCTCTACGAGCAGTACTTC.

The sample holds a few counts of this clone. J is TRBJ1-2 and V is TRBV6-5; D is ambiguous. CDR1 and CDR2 (germline): MNHEY, SVGAGI. The CDR3 spans 15 residues. Trimming took 0 bases from V and 4 from J, leaving 12 bases between them. CDR3 sequence reads: CASSYSGSPTYGYTF. In nucleotides, the CDR3 is TGTGCCAGCAGTTACTCGGGCAGCCCAACCTATGGCTACACCTTC.

The chain is built from TRBV6-1 and TRBJ1-2; no clear D. Trimming shortened V by 1 base and J by 4 bases, and 10 bases separated the two germline ends. Germline lookup yields CDR1 MNHNS and CDR2 SASEGT. This CDR3 region has 14 residues. CDR3 region: CASSEGRTAYGYTF. DNA for the CDR3: TGTGCCAGCAGTGAAGGAAGAACAGCCTATGGCTACACCTTC.

This sequence joins TRBV7-2 and TRBJ1-2; D gene ambiguous. Deletions cut 2 bases from V and 2 bases from J, with 9 bases between. This CDR3 spans 14 amino acids. In germline, CDR1 is SGHTA, CDR2 FQGNSA. CDR3 sequence reads: CASSLQAGNYGYTF. The DNA of the CDR3 is TGTGCCAGCAGCTTACAGGCAGGCAACTATGGCTACACCTTC.